This T cell receptor beta chain was identified during a study of cytomegalovirus exposure and HLA in healthy donors. Study-wide context: In an earlier analysis, 117 million unique TCR beta sequences were found from 150 million to 200 million T cells. Study-wide points: Versus the roughly 700-donor mean, an Asian-associated ancestry cluster reportedly showed fewer N-insertions in a later analysis. For cytomegalovirus status, the classifier reportedly gave diagnoses with high specificity and sensitivity. Accurate predictions that matched the HLA-A and HLA-B alleles of most subjects were reportedly made from TCR beta sequences.

PCR employed 60 Vbeta and 13 Jbeta primers. TCRdb's table, derived via immunoSEQ multiplex PCR, lists solely in-frame clones and lacks some. The sample lists roughly 120,000 clones; about 10% were seen once. V dropped 3 bases and J dropped 2 bases, with 7 bases sitting between them. The CDR3 has 13 residues. Per germline, CDR1 SQVTM and CDR2 ANQGSEA. In this sample, this clone turned up a few times. Its cognate antigen is unknown. This receptor was obtained from a man aged 25-45 years in good health and CMV-seronegative. Sample: PBMCs. The chain has TRBV29-1 and TRBJ2-2; D is possibly TRBD1 (6 bases). The CDR3, as DNA: TGCAGCGTTGACAGGGGAAACACCGGGGAGCTGTTTTTT. The encoded protein is CSVDRGNTGELFF.